This T cell receptor beta chain came from a study of OX40 agonist ivuxolimab in advanced cancers. This clone appeared a few times. The method was immunoSEQ multiplex PCR; TCRdb's version includes in-frame clones alone and lacks a portion of them. Among 30,000 to 35,000 clones, 65% to 85% were seen once, and the ten largest hold more than 20%. V lost 4 bases and J lost 3; bases outside the gene matches: 5. The CDR3 is 15 residues long. Germline CDR1 SGHVS, CDR2 FQNEAQ. The TCR was taken from an adult with an advanced solid tumor such as melanoma, head and neck, liver or kidney cancer. The sequenced sample was CD4+ or CD8+ T cells sorted from blood, obtained in a trial of the OX40 agonist ivuxolimab. The chain has TRBV7-8 and TRBJ2-3; 9 nucleotides match TRBD1. The CDR3 nucleotides read TGTGCCAGCAGCTCCACAGGGGGCACGACAGATACGCAGTATTTT. The encoded protein is CASSSTGGTTDTQYF.